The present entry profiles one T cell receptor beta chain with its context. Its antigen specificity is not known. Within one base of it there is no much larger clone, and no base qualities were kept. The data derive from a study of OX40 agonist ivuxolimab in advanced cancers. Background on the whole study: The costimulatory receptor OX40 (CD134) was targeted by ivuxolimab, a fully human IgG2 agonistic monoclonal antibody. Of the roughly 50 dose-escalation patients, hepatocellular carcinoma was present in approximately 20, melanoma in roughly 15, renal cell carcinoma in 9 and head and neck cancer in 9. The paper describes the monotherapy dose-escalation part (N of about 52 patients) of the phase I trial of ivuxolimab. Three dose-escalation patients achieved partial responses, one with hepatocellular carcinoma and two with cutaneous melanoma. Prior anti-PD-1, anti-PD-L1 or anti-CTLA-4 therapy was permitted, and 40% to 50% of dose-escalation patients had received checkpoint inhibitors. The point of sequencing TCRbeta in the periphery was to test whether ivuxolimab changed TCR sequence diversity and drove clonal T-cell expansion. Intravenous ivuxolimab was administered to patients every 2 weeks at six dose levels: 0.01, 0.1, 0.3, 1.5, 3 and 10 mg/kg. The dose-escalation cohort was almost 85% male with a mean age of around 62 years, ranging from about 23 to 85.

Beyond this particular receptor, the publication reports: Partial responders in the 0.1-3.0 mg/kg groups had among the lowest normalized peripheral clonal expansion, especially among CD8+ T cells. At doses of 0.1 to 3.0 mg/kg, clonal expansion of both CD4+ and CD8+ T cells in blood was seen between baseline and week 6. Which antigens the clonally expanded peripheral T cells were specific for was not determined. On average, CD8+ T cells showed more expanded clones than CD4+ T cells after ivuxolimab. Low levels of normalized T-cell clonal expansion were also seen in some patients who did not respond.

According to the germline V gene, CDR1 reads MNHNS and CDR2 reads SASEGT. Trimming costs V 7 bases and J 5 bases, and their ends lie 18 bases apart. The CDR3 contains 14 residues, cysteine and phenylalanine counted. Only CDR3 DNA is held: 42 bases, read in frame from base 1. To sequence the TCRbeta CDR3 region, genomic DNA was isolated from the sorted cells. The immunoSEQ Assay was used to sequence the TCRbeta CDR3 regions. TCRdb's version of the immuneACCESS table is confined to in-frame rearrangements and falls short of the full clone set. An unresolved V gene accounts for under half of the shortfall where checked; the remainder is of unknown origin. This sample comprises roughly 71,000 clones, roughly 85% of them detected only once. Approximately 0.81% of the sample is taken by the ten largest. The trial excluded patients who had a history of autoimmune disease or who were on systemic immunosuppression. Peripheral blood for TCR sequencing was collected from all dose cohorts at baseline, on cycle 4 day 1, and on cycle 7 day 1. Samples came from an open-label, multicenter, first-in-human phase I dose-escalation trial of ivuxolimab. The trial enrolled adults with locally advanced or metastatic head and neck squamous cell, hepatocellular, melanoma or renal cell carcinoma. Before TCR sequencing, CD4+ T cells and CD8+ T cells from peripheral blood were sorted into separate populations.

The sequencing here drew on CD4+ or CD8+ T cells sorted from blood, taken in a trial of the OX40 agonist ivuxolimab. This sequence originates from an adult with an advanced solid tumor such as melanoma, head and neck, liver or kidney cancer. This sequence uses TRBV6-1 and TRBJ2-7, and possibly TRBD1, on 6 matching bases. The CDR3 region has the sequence CASKPDRFGDEQYF. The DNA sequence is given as TGTGCCAGCAAACCGGACAGATTCGGGGACGAGCAGTACTTC.